The 3 T cell receptor beta chains reported below all come from one sample, sequenced in a study of cytomegalovirus exposure and HLA in healthy donors. The PCR contained 60 Vbeta and 13 Jbeta primers. Sequencing used immunoSEQ multiplex PCR; TCRdb keeps in-frame clones, though not all of them. The data include about 67,000 clones; the top ten clones carry 1.5% to 2%. Material: PBMCs. Source of these receptors: a woman between 25 and 40 years old in good health and CMV-seronegative.

The CDR3 sequence is CASSSRTSGSYNEQFF. The CDR3 coding sequence is TGTGCCAGCAGCTCCCGGACTAGCGGCTCTTACAATGAGCAGTTCTTC. The rearrangement links TRBV7-6 to TRBJ2-1; 10 nucleotides agree with TRBD2. Trimming at V came to 4 bases and at J to 4 bases, leaving 7 bases not matched to a gene. The CDR3 spans 16 residues. The germline gives CDR1 SGHVS, CDR2 FNYEAQ.

The chain couples TRBV18 to TRBJ2-7; no clear D gene. There are 14 residues in the CDR3. Trimming shortened V by 1 base and J by 2 bases, and 9 bases separated the two germline ends. Per germline, CDR1 KGHSH and CDR2 LQKENI. CDR3 sequence: CASSPLAVTYEQYF. The CDR3 DNA is TGTGCCAGCTCACCACTAGCTGTTACCTACGAGCAGTACTTC.

The chain joins TRBV4-2 to TRBJ1-1, with a tentative D call TRBD1 (6 bases). Between the trimmed V and J ends, which lost 3 bases and 4 bases, there was a span of 12 bases. The CDR3 sequence is 14 residues long. Germline V lookup: CDR1 LGHNA, CDR2 YNFKEQ. CDR3 residues: CASSHNRAPTEAFF. The CDR3 bases are TGTGCCAGCAGCCACAACAGGGCTCCCACTGAAGCTTTCTTT.